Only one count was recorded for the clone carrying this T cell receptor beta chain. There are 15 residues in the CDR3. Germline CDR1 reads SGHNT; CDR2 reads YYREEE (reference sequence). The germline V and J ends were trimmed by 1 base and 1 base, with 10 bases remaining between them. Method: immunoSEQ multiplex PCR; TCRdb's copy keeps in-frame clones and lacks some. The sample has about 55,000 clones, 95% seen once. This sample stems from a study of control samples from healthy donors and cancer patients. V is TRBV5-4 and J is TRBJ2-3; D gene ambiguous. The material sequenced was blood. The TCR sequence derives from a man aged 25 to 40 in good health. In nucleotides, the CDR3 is TGTGCCAGCAGCTTGCGGAGCGTTGGCACAGATACGCAGTATTTT. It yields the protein CASSLRSVGTDTQYF.